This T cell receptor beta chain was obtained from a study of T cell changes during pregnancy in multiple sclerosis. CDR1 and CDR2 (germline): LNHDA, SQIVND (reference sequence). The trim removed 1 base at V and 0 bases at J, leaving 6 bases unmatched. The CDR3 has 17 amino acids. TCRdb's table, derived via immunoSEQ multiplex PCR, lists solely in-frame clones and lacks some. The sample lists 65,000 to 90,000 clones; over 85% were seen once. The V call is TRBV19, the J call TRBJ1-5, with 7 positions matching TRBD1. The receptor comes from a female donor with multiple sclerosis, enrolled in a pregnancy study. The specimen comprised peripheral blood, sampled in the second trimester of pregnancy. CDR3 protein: CASSIVGTAHSNQPQHF. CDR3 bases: TGTGCCAGTAGTATAGTTGGGACAGCCCATAGCAATCAGCCCCAGCATTTT.